The sequence of this T cell receptor beta chain was determined in a study of blood T cell repertoires in COVID-19. Study-wide background: From the United States, Italy and Spain came samples of acute and convalescent COVID-19. PBMCs, B-cell-depleted T cells, or T cells provided the cDNA or gDNA that made up the material.

Authors' data handling: Reference gene primer amplification in the assay estimated nucleated cell counts. Sequenced by immunoSEQ multiplex PCR; TCRdb stores in-frame clones only, minus some. The DNA was the basis for D and trimming; V, J and clone size are from that table. The sample has 150,000 to 200,000 clones; approximately 90% are singletons. This clone was recorded a few times. Germline V gene lookup returns CDR1 SGHNT and CDR2 YYREEE (reference sequence). V was clipped by 0 bases and J by 3 bases; unmatched bases: 2. CDR3 length: 14 amino acids. The sequencing sample was made of peripheral blood. The chain couples TRBV5-4 to TRBJ2-7; 8 bases are shared with TRBD1. This TCR was sampled from a human donor in a cohort sampled during active COVID-19. The CDR3 reads CASSLAGQDYEQYF. In DNA form, the CDR3 reads TGTGCCAGCAGCTTGGCGGGACAGGACTACGAGCAGTACTTC.